This TCR beta chain originates from a study of cytomegalovirus exposure and HLA in healthy donors. 60 Vbeta and 13 Jbeta primers were used in PCR. The method was immunoSEQ multiplex PCR; TCRdb's version includes in-frame clones alone and lacks a portion of them. The sample's table shows about 96,000 clones. Study-level findings and limits: It was shown in a later analysis that HLA-associated TCR beta chains were more clonally expanded than other, equally common chains. In a later analysis, a missense DCLRE1C variant was linked to TCR beta V- and J-gene trimming.

On this clone: Its target is not known.

V lost 4 bases and J lost 0, with 18 bases in between. This CDR3 region has 17 residues. The germline V gene encodes CDR1 LNHDA and CDR2 SQIVND (reference sequence). This clonotype originated in a woman aged 25 to 39 in good health and CMV-seronegative. The chain employs TRBV19 and TRBJ1-2; D gene ambiguous. The material sequenced was PBMCs. This CDR3 reads CASSTALELAPNYGYTF. CDR3 nucleotides: TGTGCCAGTAGTACCGCTTTGGAGCTGGCCCCTAACTATGGCTACACCTTC.